Sequencing of this T cell receptor beta chain was carried out in a study of blood T cells in healthy people across ages. Study-wide results and caveats: Whereas aged donors had fewer naive CD4+ cells, long-lived donors had more of them and higher diversity. Naive T cell percentage by flow cytometry tracked strongly with beta diversity.

Turning to this clonotype: Its matching antigen is unknown.

Combining a sample-barcoded 5' primer with a J-beta primer mix, a second PCR ran for about 7 to 11 cycles. TCRdb reprocessed the 5' RACE reads via MiXCR and lists one record per CDR3 protein. The repertoire holds roughly 1.7 million distinct CDR3 sequences, with 34% as singletons. The V gene end was trimmed by 5 bases and the J gene end by 9 bases; junction bases not matched to a gene: 12. This CDR3 is built from 15 residues. In germline, CDR1 is SGHVS, CDR2 FNYEAQ. The sequencing sample was made of blood. This TCR was recovered from a woman between 25 and 40 years old in good health. This chain uses TRBV7-6 with TRBJ2-1, with TRBD1 matching 8 bases. The CDR3 region is CASSPEGQGVSEQFF. The CDR3 nucleotides read TGTGCCAGCAGCCCCGAAGGACAGGGCGTCAGTGAGCAGTTCTTC.